This TCR beta chain was captured by sequencing in a study of shared clonotypes between healthy human individuals. The protocol was immunoSEQ multiplex PCR, while the TCRdb copy is restricted to in-frame clones and leaves out a portion. The sample lists about 79,000 clones, roughly two thirds occurring once. General study points: Sampling used blood alone; tissue repertoires probably differ. What rarefaction showed was incomplete sorted-subset sequencing despite large depth.

The CDR3 sequence is 14 residues long. CDR1 is SSHAT and CDR2 is FNYEAQ in the germline V gene (reference sequence). CD45RO+ cells joined CCR7-negative CD45RA+ TemRA cells to form CD8 memory. Worth noting for this clone: Its antigen is unknown. Compared with germline, one end of the junction differs, possibly owing to a read error.

Sequenced material: memory CD8+ T cells sorted from blood. This sample's subset: CD45RO+ cells pooled with CCR7-negative TemRA cells. This chain joins TRBV7-7 and TRBJ2-5, with D perhaps matching TRBD1 (5 bases). The TCR comes from a man aged 30-40 years in good health. CDR3 DNA: TGTGCTAGCAGCCCAAGCAGGGTTCTAGAGACCCAGTACTTC. Protein: CASSPSRVLETQYF.